The clone carrying this T cell receptor (beta chain) was observed a few times. This sample was included in a study of T-cell reconstitution after alpha-beta-depleted transplantation in children. Unique molecular identifiers were incorporated when the TCRbeta library was constructed. TCRdb re-called the PCR reads with MiXCR, one entry per CDR3 protein. Among around 490,000 distinct CDR3 sequences listed, more than 9.5% were seen once. The ends were cut back, 3 bases at V and 4 bases at J, with 12 bases in the middle. The length of the CDR3 is 14 residues. From germline, CDR1 is SEHNR and CDR2 FQNEAQ (reference sequence).

The sample in question was PBMCs, mostly from graft donor cells, obtained 180 days after TCRalphabeta/CD19-depleted stem cell transplant. This receptor was identified in a female patient under 10 years old who had a stem cell transplant for aplastic anemia, so the T cells may come from the graft donor. V gene TRBV7-9 combines with J gene TRBJ2-5; possibly TRBD1 for D (6 bases). The CDR3 sequence is CASSFSSRGETQYF. As DNA, the CDR3 is TGTGCCAGCAGCTTCTCTTCCAGGGGAGAGACCCAGTACTTC.